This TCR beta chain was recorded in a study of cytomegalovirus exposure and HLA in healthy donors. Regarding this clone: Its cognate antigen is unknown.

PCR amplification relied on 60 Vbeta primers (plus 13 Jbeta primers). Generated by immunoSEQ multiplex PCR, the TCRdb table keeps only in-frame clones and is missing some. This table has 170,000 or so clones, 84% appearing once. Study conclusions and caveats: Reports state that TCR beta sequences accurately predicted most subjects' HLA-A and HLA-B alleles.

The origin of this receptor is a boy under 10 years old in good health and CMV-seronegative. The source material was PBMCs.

CDR3 region: CASSKRLTGTGDTGELFF. The CDR3 DNA sequence: TGCGCCAGCAGCAAAAGGTTAACCGGGACAGGGGACACCGGGGAGCTGTTTTTT. The V and J genes are TRBV4-1 and TRBJ2-2; 10 bases fit TRBD1. Germline assignment: CDR1 MGHRA and CDR2 YSYEKL. J was trimmed by 3 bases and V by 5 bases; bases with no gene match: 12. The CDR3 contains 18 residues.